This T cell receptor beta chain originates from a study of PD-1 blockade in classical Hodgkin lymphoma. Study-wide results and caveats: With respect to the repertoire differences, their causes, possibly disease activity or prior therapy, remain undefined.

The assay was immunoSEQ multiplex PCR, and TCRdb's table has in-frame clones only and misses some. The data show around 3,000 clones, with about 83% seen just once and roughly 2.5% held by the top ten. This clone occurred once. Its antigen remains unidentified. Documented time point: newly diagnosed, previously untreated cHL patient sample. It was by magnetic negative selection that CD4+ T cells were purified from thawed PBMCs. Per the germline V gene, CDR1 is SEHNR and CDR2 is FQNEAQ (reference sequence). The CDR3 loop spans 13 amino acids. The V end lost 0 bases, the J end lost 6 bases, and 9 bases lay between the germline ends.

The V and J genes are TRBV7-9 and TRBJ2-7; D is undetermined. What was sequenced was CD4+ T cells from blood. The source is a human donor with classical Hodgkin lymphoma. The CDR3 here is CASSLAETREQYF. In DNA, the CDR3 is TGTGCCAGCAGCTTAGCCGAGACACGCGAGCAGTACTTC.